This T cell receptor (beta chain) is from a study of T-cell reconstitution after alpha-beta-depleted transplantation in children. This clonotype has only a few counts. It was with unique molecular identifiers that the TCRbeta library was prepared. MiXCR was run by TCRdb on the PCR reads, yielding one entry per CDR3 protein. The table shows around 440,000 distinct CDR3 sequences, with about 17% occurring only once. The CDR3 runs to 15 residues. The V end lost 4 bases, the J end lost 5 bases, and 19 bases lay between the germline ends. Germline V CDR1 and CDR2: SGHDT, YYEEEE. The starting material was PBMCs, mostly from graft donor cells, obtained 360 days after TCRalphabeta/CD19-depleted stem cell transplant. The chain uses TRBV5-6 and TRBJ2-7; D is tentatively TRBD1 or TRBD2 (5 bases each). This TCR came from a boy under three years old who had a stem cell transplant for Wiskott-Aldrich syndrome, so the T cells may come from the graft donor. In nucleotides, the CDR3 is TGTGCCAGCAGCGGCGGACACCCGCTGGGGGACGAGCAGTACTTC. It yields the protein CASSGGHPLGDEQYF.